What follows are 24 T cell receptor beta chains derived from one specimen sequenced in a study of beta chain features in type 1 diabetes. Study-level points and caveats: People with Type 1 diabetes carried modestly yet significantly shorter TCRB CDR3s in all four CD4+ subsets.

Expressed TCRB transcripts got sequenced, as all isolated RNA was reverse transcribed. The protocol was immunoSEQ multiplex PCR, while the TCRdb copy is restricted to in-frame clones and leaves out a portion. The sample shows 400,000 or so clones, about 12% of them seen only once. Antigen specificity for these receptors is unknown. The sequencing sample was made of naive CD4+ T cells from blood. All receptors derive from a woman younger than 30 with type 1 diabetes.

The genes are TRBV19 and TRBJ1-2; 7 positions match TRBD1. Germline V gene lookup returns CDR1 LNHDA and CDR2 SQIVND (reference sequence). The CDR3 length is 13 residues. After removal of 9 bases from V and 0 bases from J, the junction contained 4 bases not matched to a gene. The CDR3 here is CASSGTANYGYTF. The DNA for the CDR3 is TGTGCCAGCTCCGGGACAGCTAACTATGGCTACACCTTC.

This chain links TRBV28 with TRBJ2-1, with 10 nucleotides matching TRBD2. There are 18 residues in the CDR3. Germline CDR1 is MDHEN and CDR2 is SYDVKM. J was trimmed by 1 base and V by 6 bases; bases with no gene match: 12. The CDR3 here is CASSPDDPSGSSYNEQFF. The CDR3 DNA follows: TGTGCCAGCAGCCCCGATGATCCTAGCGGGAGTTCCTACAATGAGCAGTTCTTC.

With respect to this clone: Additional DNA sequences in this sample encode the identical CDR3. The V call is TRBV4-1, the J call TRBJ2-7, with 7 bases aligning to TRBD2. This CDR3 comprises 14 residues. J lost 0 bases, V lost 3 bases, and 2 bases had no gene match. Per the germline V gene, CDR1 is MGHRA and CDR2 is YSYEKL. The CDR3 loop is CASSQGGDSYEQYF. The CDR3, as DNA: TGCGCCAGCAGCCAGGGAGGGGACTCCTACGAGCAGTACTTC.

There are a few counts of this clone. This sequence joins TRBV30 and TRBJ2-1; the D gene is possibly TRBD2 (5 bases). Looked up from germline, CDR1 is GTSNPN and CDR2 is SVGIG (reference sequence). The CDR3 runs to 16 residues. Between the trimmed V and J ends, which lost 1 base and 3 bases, there was a span of 16 bases. The CDR3 is CAWSGILGGLYNEQFF. CDR3 sequence (DNA): TGTGCCTGGAGTGGTATCCTAGGAGGCCTCTACAATGAGCAGTTCTTC.

V and J are TRBV25-1 and TRBJ1-5; tentative D call: TRBD1 (6 bases). Germline CDR1 MGHDK, CDR2 SYGVNS. The CDR3 sequence is 15 residues long. V was cut by 10 bases and J by 4 bases, with 20 bases left in between. CDR3 bases: TGTGCCACCTCTACAGGGTTCTTCGGTAATCAGCCCCAGCATTTT. The encoded protein is CATSTGFFGNQPQHF.

This clone was recorded a few times. As DNA, the CDR3 is TGTGCCAGCAGTGAATCCCCGAGGGAGACCCAGTACTTC. Its protein is CASSESPRETQYF. The rearrangement joins TRBV25-1 to TRBJ2-5; D not certain. V was shortened by 1 base and J by 5 bases, with 8 bases between the two germline ends. Germline-derived CDR1 and CDR2 are MGHDK and SYGVNS. This CDR3 contains 13 residues.

This clone came up a few times. The chain is built from TRBV25-1 and TRBJ2-3, with D perhaps TRBD1 (6 bases). In germline, CDR1 is MGHDK, CDR2 SYGVNS. Trimming removed 7 bases at V and 3 bases at J, with 11 bases between. The CDR3 is 13 residues long. CDR3 region: CASTAGVTDTQYF. DNA for the CDR3: TGTGCCAGCACGGCAGGGGTGACAGATACGCAGTATTTT. The entire variable domain, with the rest obtained from reference TRBV25-1 and TRBJ2-3, is as follows: EADIYQTPRYLVIGTGKKITLECSQTMGHDKMYWYQQDPGMELHLIHYSYGVNSTEKGDLSSESTVSRIRTEHFPLTLESARPSHTSQYLCASTAGVTDTQYFGPGTRLTVL.

The J gene is TRBJ2-7, the V gene TRBV5-1, with a tentative D call TRBD2 (6 bases). The germline V and J ends were trimmed by 0 bases and 7 bases, with 14 bases remaining between them. This CDR3 region has 14 residues. Germline V gene sequence: CDR1 SGHRS, CDR2 YFSETQ. This CDR3 is CASSLEAVGGEQYF. In DNA form, the CDR3 reads TGCGCCAGCAGCTTGGAGGCCGTAGGAGGGGAGCAGTACTTC.

The chain carries TRBV21-1 and TRBJ1-5. TRBV21-1 is reported as a pseudogene. The CDR3 runs 14 residues. The CDR3 loop is CASSTRFQNQPQHF. DNA of the CDR3: TGTGCCAGCAGCACTAGGTTCCAGAATCAGCCCCAGCATTTT.

The rearrangement joins TRBV5-1 to TRBJ2-3; 11 bases are shared with TRBD2. Germline V CDR1 and CDR2: SGHRS, YFSETQ. The CDR3 loop spans 15 amino acids. Trimming at V came to 0 bases and at J to 4 bases, leaving 1 base not matched to a gene. The CDR3 here is CASSLASGGPDTQYF. The CDR3 DNA follows: TGCGCCAGCAGCTTGGCTAGCGGGGGGCCAGATACGCAGTATTTT.

The CDR3 spells CASSTGGSKNIQYF. CDR3 bases: TGTGCCAGCAGCACCGGGGGGTCTAAAAACATTCAGTACTTC. The rearrangement uses TRBV7-2 and TRBJ2-4; TRBD2 aligns across 7 bases. The CDR3 loop spans 14 amino acids. The V gene end was trimmed by 5 bases and the J gene end by 4 bases; junction bases not matched to a gene: 5. Germline V CDR1 and CDR2: SGHTA, FQGNSA. The full variable domain, with the rest looked up from reference TRBV7-2 and TRBJ2-4, is GAGVSQSPSNKVTEKGKDVELRCDPISGHTALYWYRQSLGQGLEFLIYFQGNSAPDKSGLPSDRFSAERTGGSVSTLTIQRTQQEDSAVYLCASSTGGSKNIQYFGAGTRLSVL.

The gene calls are TRBV6-5 and TRBJ1-2; tentatively, D is TRBD1 (6 bases). CDR1 and CDR2 from the germline V gene are MNHEY and SVGAGI. There are 13 residues in the CDR3. The V and J ends lost 6 bases and 11 bases respectively, with 19 bases between them. The CDR3 here is CASRGAREGKYTF. The CDR3 region has the DNA TGTGCCAGCAGGGGGGCGAGGGAAGGAAAGTACACCTTC.

This clone showed up just a few times. The J gene is TRBJ2-1, the V gene TRBV5-6; 10 positions match TRBD2. The CDR3 sequence is 17 residues long. J gave up 2 bases and V 1 base, and 6 bases lay outside the gene matches. From germline, CDR1 is SGHDT and CDR2 YYEEEE. DNA for the CDR3: TGTGCCAGCAGCTTGCTAACCAGCGGGGGGGCCTACAATGAGCAGTTCTTC. Amino acids: CASSLLTSGGAYNEQFF.

The V call is TRBV7-2, the J call TRBJ2-1; TRBD2 is a possible D gene (6 bases). This CDR3 region has 15 residues. Germline V gives CDR1 SGHTA, CDR2 FQGNSA. Trimming left V 4 bases short and J 9 bases short, with 19 bases between. CDR3 loop: CASSSPRGVGGEQFF. The CDR3 DNA is TGTGCCAGCAGCTCACCTCGGGGTGTGGGAGGTGAGCAGTTCTTC.

This clone was seen a handful of times. The chain recombines TRBV9 with TRBJ2-5; D might be TRBD1 (5 bases). V was trimmed by 4 bases and J by 2 bases, leaving 9 bases between them. The CDR3 contains 13 residues. The germline V gene has CDR1 SGDLS and CDR2 YYNGEE. CDR3 loop: CASSPGSQETQYF. The CDR3 DNA sequence: TGTGCCAGCAGCCCAGGGTCGCAAGAGACCCAGTACTTC.

This clone has just a few counts. J is TRBJ2-3 and V is TRBV19; no clear D. Germline V gene lookup returns CDR1 LNHDA and CDR2 SQIVND (reference sequence). This CDR3 region has 14 residues. V shed 2 bases and J shed 2 bases, with 8 bases lying between them. The CDR3, as DNA: TGTGCCAGTAGTATATCGCAGTCCACAGATACGCAGTATTTT. It is translated as CASSISQSTDTQYF.

This sequence joins TRBV7-2 and TRBJ2-7, with TRBD2 matching 8 bases. Germline values: CDR1 SGHTA, CDR2 FQGNSA. Trimming cost V 1 base and J 3 bases; bases outside gene matches: 5. The CDR3 is made up of 15 amino acids. The CDR3 DNA is TGTGCCAGCAGCTTAGGAGGGACTAGTATCTACGAGCAGTACTTC. Amino acid sequence: CASSLGGTSIYEQYF. Variable domain in full (rest from reference TRBV7-2 and TRBJ2-7): GAGVSQSPSNKVTEKGKDVELRCDPISGHTALYWYRQSLGQGLEFLIYFQGNSAPDKSGLPSDRFSAERTGGSVSTLTIQRTQQEDSAVYLCASSLGGTSIYEQYFGPGTRLTVT.

This clone came up a few times. Other nucleotide sequences in the sample specify the same CDR3. The V and J genes are TRBV7-9 and TRBJ2-5; unclear D gene. V lost 1 base, J lost 2 bases, and 5 bases lay in between. This CDR3 is 13 amino acids long. Germline V gene data show CDR1 as SEHNR and CDR2 as FQNEAQ (reference sequence). The CDR3 spells CASSLDSQETQYF. Here the CDR3 DNA reads TGTGCCAGCAGCTTAGACTCTCAAGAGACCCAGTACTTC.

CDR3 residues: CASSQESKLRRGETQYF. CDR3 DNA: TGTGCCAGCAGCCAAGAAAGCAAACTTCGGCGGGGAGAGACCCAGTACTTC. The genes are TRBV4-2 and TRBJ2-5, with D possibly being TRBD2 (6 bases). Trimming took 0 bases from V and 4 from J, leaving 18 bases between them. Germline loops: CDR1 LGHNA, CDR2 YNFKEQ. This CDR3 has 17 residues.

This rearrangement joins TRBV19 to TRBJ2-7; 7 bases fit TRBD1. The V gene end was trimmed by 4 bases and the J gene end by 2 bases; junction bases not matched to a gene: 8. The CDR3 has 15 amino acids. Germline V gene sequence: CDR1 LNHDA, CDR2 SQIVND (reference sequence). This CDR3 is CASSRGTALTYEQYF. In nucleotides, the CDR3 is TGTGCCAGTAGTAGGGGGACAGCTCTCACCTACGAGCAGTACTTC.

V usage is TRBV7-9 and J usage is TRBJ2-7, with 9 bases matching TRBD2. The CDR3 is 16 amino acids. Germline lookup yields CDR1 SEHNR and CDR2 FQNEAQ (reference sequence). Losses at the gene ends were 1 base for V and 4 bases for J; bases not matched to a gene: 8. The CDR3 loop is CASSLGALAGLYEQYF. CDR3 bases: TGTGCCAGCAGCTTAGGCGCCCTAGCGGGGCTGTACGAGCAGTACTTC.

The rearrangement uses TRBV7-9 and TRBJ2-6; D is unclear. The CDR3 has 13 amino acids. With 8 bases removed from V and 2 bases from J, the gap between germline ends came to 7 bases. CDR1 and CDR2 from the germline V gene are SEHNR and FQNEAQ (reference sequence). CDR3 region: CASFVPGANVLTF. As DNA, the CDR3 is TGTGCCAGCTTCGTCCCTGGGGCCAACGTCCTGACTTTC.

This clone came up a few times. V is TRBV19 and J is TRBJ2-7, with D maybe TRBD2 (6 bases). With 5 bases removed from V and 6 bases from J, the gap between germline ends came to 20 bases. CDR3 length: 15 amino acids. The germline CDR1 and CDR2 sequences are LNHDA and SQIVND (reference sequence). CDR3 region: CASSAGRRIAAEQYF. The CDR3 bases are TGTGCCAGTAGTGCAGGGAGGAGAATAGCAGCCGAGCAGTACTTC. The whole variable domain, remainder taken from reference TRBV19 and TRBJ2-7, is DGGITQSPKYLFRKEGQNVTLSCEQNLNHDAMYWYRQDPGQGLRLIYYSQIVNDFQKGDIAEGYSVSREKKESFPLTVTSAQKNPTAFYLCASSAGRRIAAEQYFGPGTRLTVT.

V and J are TRBV2 and TRBJ1-5; D gene unclear. Per the germline V gene, CDR1 is SNHLY and CDR2 is FYNNEI. With 4 bases removed from V and 4 bases from J, the gap between germline ends came to 8 bases. This CDR3 comprises 13 residues. The CDR3 here is CASSGSTNQPQHF. CDR3 nucleotides: TGTGCCAGCAGTGGCTCTACGAATCAGCCCCAGCATTTT.